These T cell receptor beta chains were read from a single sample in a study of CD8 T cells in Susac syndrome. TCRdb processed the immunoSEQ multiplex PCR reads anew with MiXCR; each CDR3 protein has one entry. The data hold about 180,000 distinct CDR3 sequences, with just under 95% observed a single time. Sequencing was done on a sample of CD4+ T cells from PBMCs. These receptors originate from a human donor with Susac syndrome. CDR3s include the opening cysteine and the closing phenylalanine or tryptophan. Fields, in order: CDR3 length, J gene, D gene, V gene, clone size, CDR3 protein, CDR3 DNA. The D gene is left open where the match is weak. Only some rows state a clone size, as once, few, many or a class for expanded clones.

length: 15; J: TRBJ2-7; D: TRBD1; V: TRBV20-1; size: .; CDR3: CSARGLTGRSYEQYF; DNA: TGCAGTGCTAGGGGCCTGACAGGGCGGTCCTACGAGCAGTACTTC
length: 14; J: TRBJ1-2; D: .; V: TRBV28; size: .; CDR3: CATRFDRTNYGYTF; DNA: TGTGCCACCAGATTCGACCGGACTAACTATGGCTACACCTTC
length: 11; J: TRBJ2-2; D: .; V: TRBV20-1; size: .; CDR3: CSARSGGELFF; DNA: TGCAGTGCTCGATCAGGGGGGGAGCTGTTTTTT
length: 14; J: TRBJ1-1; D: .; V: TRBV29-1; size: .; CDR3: CSVEYRHLNTEAFF; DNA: TGCAGCGTTGAATATAGGCACTTGAACACTGAAGCTTTCTTT
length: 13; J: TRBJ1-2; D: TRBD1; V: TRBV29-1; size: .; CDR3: CSVGDRKAYGYTF; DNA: TGCAGCGTCGGGGACAGAAAAGCCTATGGCTACACCTTC
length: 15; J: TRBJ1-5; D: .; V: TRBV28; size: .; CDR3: CASSLFGFGSQPQHF; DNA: TGTGCCAGCAGTTTGTTCGGTTTCGGGAGTCAGCCCCAGCATTTT
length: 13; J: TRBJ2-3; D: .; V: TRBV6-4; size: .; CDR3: CASSAEDRHTQYF; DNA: TGTGCCAGCAGTGCCGAAGACAGACATACGCAGTATTTT
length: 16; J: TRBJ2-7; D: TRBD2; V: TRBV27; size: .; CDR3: CASSYAGLAGTYEQYF; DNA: TGTGCCAGCAGTTACGCCGGACTAGCGGGAACCTACGAGCAGTACTTC
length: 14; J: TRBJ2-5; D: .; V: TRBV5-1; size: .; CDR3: CASSLGQAKETQYF; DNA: TGCGCCAGCAGCTTGGGACAGGCTAAAGAGACCCAGTACTTC
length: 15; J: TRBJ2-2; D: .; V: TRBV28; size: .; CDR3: CASTPRGANTGELFF; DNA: TGTGCCAGCACTCCCAGAGGAGCGAACACCGGGGAGCTGTTTTTT
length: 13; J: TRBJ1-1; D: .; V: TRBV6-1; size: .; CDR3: CASSVDLNTEAFF; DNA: TGTGCCAGCAGTGTTGACTTGAACACTGAAGCTTTCTTT
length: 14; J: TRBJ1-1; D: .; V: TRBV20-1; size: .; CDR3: CSARAPGLNTEAFF; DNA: TGCAGTGCTAGAGCTCCGGGGTTGAACACTGAAGCTTTCTTT
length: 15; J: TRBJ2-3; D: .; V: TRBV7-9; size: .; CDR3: CASSLIAEDTDTQYF; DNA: TGTGCCAGCAGCTTAATAGCGGAGGACACAGATACGCAGTATTTT
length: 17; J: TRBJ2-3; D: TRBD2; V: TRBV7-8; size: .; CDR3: CASSLATLAGVPDTQYF; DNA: TGTGCCAGCAGCTTAGCCACACTAGCGGGAGTCCCAGATACGCAGTATTTT
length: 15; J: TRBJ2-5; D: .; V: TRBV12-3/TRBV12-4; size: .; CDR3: CASSLVFGAEETQYF; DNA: TGTGCCAGCAGTTTAGTATTCGGGGCGGAAGAGACCCAGTACTTC
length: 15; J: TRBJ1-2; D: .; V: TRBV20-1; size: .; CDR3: CSARVRAALNYGYTF; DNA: TGCAGTGCTAGAGTCAGGGCAGCCCTTAACTATGGCTACACCTTC
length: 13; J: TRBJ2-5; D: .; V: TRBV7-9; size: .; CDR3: CASSLISQETQYF; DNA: TGTGCCAGCAGCTTAATATCACAAGAGACCCAGTACTTC
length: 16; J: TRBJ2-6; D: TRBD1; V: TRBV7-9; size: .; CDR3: CASSPTGVGGANVLTF; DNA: TGTGCCAGCAGCCCGACAGGGGTGGGTGGGGCCAACGTCCTGACTTTC
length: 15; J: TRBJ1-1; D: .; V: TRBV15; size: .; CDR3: CATSRDRGANTEAFF; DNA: TGTGCCACCAGCAGAGATAGAGGGGCTAACACTGAAGCTTTCTTT
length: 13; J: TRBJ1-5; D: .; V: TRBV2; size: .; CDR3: CASSELQSGPQHF; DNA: TGTGCCAGCAGTGAGCTACAATCAGGGCCCCAGCATTTT
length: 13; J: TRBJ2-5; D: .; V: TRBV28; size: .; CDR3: CATLEGGQETQYF; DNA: TGTGCCACCTTGGAAGGGGGCCAAGAGACCCAGTACTTC
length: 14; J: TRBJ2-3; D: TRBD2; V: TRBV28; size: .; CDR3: CASNSAGGTDTQYF; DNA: TGCGCCAGCAATTCAGCGGGGGGAACAGATACGCAGTATTTT
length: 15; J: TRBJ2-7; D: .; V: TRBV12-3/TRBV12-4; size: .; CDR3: CASSQNRANSYEQYF; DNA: TGTGCCAGCAGCCAAAACAGGGCCAACTCCTACGAGCAGTACTTC
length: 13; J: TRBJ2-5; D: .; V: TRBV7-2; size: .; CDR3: CASSLGSQETQYF; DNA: TGTGCCAGCAGTTTAGGCAGTCAAGAGACCCAGTACTTC
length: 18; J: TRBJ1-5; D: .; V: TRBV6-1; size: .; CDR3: CASSPTPLGALFNQPQHF; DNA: TGTGCCAGCAGTCCCACTCCCTTAGGAGCCCTTTTCAATCAGCCCCAGCATTTT
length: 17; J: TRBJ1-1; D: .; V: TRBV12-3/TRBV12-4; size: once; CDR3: CASSLRLVGSMNTEAFF; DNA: TGTGCCAGCAGTTTAAGGCTGGTAGGTTCAATGAACACTGAAGCTTTCTTT
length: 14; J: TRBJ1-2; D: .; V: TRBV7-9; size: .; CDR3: CASSLEFGVYGYTF; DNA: TGTGCCAGCAGCTTAGAGTTCGGGGTCTATGGCTACACCTTC
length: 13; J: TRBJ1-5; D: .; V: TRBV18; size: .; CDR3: CASSPDRNQPQHF; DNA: TGTGCCAGCTCACCAGACAGGAATCAGCCCCAGCATTTT